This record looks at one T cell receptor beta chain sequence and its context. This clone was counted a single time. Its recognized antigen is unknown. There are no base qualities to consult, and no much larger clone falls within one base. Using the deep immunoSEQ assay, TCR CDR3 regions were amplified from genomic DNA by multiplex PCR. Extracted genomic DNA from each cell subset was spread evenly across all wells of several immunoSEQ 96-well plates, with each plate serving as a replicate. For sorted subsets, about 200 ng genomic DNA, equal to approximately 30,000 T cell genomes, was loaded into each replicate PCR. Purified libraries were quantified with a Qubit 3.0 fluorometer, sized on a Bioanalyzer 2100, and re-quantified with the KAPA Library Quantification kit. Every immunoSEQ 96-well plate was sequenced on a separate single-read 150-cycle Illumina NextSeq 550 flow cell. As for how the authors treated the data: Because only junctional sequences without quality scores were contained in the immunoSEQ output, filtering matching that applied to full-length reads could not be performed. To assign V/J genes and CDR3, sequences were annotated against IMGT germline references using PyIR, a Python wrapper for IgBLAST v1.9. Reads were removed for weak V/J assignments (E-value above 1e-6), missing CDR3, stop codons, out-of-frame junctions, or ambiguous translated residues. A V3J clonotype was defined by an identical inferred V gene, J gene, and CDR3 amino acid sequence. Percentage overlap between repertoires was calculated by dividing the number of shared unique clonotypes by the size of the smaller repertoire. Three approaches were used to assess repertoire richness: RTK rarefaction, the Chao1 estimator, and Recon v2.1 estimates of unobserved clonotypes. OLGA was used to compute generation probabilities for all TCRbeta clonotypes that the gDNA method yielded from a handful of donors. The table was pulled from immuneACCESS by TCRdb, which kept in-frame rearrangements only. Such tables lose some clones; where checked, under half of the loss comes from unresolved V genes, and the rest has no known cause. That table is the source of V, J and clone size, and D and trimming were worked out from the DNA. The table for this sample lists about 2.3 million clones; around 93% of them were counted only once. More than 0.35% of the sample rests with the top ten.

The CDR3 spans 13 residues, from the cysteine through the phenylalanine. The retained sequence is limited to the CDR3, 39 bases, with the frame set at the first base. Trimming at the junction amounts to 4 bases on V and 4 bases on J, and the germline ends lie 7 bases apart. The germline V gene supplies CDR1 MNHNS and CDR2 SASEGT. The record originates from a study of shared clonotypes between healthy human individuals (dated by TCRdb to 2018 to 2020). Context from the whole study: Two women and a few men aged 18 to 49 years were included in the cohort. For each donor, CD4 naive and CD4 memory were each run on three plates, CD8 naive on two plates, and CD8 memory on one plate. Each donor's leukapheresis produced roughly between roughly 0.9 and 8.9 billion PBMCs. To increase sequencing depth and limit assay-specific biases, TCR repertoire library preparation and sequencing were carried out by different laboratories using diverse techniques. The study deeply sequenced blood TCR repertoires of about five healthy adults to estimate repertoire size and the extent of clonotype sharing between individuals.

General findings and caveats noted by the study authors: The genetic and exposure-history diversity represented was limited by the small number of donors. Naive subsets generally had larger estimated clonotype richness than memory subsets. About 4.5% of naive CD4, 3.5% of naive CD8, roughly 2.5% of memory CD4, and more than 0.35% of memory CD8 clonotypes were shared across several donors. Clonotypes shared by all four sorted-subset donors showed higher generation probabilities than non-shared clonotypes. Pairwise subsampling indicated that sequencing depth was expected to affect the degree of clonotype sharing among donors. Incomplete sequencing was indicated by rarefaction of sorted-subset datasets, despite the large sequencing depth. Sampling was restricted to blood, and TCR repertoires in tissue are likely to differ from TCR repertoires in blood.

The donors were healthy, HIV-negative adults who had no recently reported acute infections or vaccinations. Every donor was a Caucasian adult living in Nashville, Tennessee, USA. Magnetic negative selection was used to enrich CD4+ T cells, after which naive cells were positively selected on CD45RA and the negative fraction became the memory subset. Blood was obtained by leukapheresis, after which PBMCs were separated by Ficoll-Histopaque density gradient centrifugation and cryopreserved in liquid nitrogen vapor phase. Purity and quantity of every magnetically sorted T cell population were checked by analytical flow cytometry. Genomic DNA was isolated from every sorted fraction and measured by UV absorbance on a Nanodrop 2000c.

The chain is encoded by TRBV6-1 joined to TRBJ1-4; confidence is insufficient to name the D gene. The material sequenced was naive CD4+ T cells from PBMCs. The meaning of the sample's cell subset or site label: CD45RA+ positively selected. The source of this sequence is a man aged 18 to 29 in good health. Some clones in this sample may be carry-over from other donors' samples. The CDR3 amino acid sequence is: CASSGAINEKLFF. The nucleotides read TGTGCCAGCAGTGGTGCCATTAATGAAAAACTGTTTTTT.